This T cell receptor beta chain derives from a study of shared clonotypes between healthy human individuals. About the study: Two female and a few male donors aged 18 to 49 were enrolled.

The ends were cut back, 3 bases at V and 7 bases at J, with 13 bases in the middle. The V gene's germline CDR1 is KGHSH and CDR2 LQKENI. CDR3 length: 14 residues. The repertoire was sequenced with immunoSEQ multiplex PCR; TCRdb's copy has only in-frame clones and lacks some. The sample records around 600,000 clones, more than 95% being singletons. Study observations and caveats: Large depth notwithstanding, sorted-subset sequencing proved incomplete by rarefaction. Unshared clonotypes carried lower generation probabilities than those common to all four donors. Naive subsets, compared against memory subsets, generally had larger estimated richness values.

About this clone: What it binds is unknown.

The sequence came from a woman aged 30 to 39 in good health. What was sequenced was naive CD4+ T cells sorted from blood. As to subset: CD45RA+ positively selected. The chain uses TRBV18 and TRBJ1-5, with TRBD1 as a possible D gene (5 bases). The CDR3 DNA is TGTGCCAGCTCACCTCGATGGGGGGAGCAGCCCCAGCATTTT. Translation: CASSPRWGEQPQHF. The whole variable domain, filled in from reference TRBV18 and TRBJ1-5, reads NAGVMQNPRHLVRRRGQEARLRCSPMKGHSHVYWYRQLPEEGLKFMVYLQKENIIDESGMPKERFSAEFPKEGPSILRIQQVVRGDSAAYFCASSPRWGEQPQHFGDGTRLSIL.